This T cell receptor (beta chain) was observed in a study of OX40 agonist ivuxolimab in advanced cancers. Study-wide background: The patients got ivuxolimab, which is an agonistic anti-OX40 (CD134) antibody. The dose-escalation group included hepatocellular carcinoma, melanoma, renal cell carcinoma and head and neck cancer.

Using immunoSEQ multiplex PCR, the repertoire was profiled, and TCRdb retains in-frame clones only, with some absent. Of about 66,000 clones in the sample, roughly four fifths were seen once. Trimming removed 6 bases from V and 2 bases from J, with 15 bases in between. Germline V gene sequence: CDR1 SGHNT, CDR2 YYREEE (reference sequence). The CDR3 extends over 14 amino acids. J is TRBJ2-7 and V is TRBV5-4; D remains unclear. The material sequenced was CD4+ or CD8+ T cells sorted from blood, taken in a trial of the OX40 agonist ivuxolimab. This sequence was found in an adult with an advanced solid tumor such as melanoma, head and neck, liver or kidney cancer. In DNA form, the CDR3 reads TGTGCCAGCACCCGTGGCACGGATGCCTACGAGCAGTACTTC. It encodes CASTRGTDAYEQYF.